The source of this TCR beta chain is a study of beta chain features in type 1 diabetes. The CDR3 consists of 17 residues. Germline values: CDR1 KGHSH, CDR2 LQKENI. The V segment lost 6 bases and the J segment 3 bases; nucleotides outside the gene matches: 14. The study reverse transcribed the entire isolated RNA, so it sequenced expressed TCRB transcripts. Measured with immunoSEQ multiplex PCR; TCRdb has only the in-frame clones, and not every one. The repertoire consists of 850,000 to 900,000 clones, with roughly a sixth occurring once and the leading ten covering around 0.02%. The TCR was taken from a woman under 30 in good health. This sequence joins TRBV18 and TRBJ2-5; 9 bases map to TRBD2. The sample consisted of naive CD4+ T cells from blood. The CDR3 nucleotides are TGTGCCAGCTCCCCCTCGCTAGCGGGACCGCGGGAAGAGACCCAGTACTTC. Amino acid sequence: CASSPSLAGPREETQYF. The entire variable domain, with the rest obtained from reference TRBV18 and TRBJ2-5, is as follows: NAGVMQNPRHLVRRRGQEARLRCSPMKGHSHVYWYRQLPEEGLKFMVYLQKENIIDESGMPKERFSAEFPKEGPSILRIQQVVRGDSAAYFCASSPSLAGPREETQYFGPGTRLLVL.